One T cell receptor (beta chain) is described in this entry. The data were taken from a study of control samples from healthy donors and cancer patients. Trimming cost V 6 bases and J 7 bases; bases outside gene matches: 12. The CDR3 extends over 16 amino acids. Germline assignment: CDR1 KGHSH and CDR2 LQKENI. Sequencing used immunoSEQ multiplex PCR; TCRdb keeps in-frame clones, though not all of them. The data hold approximately 170,000 clones, with 92% observed a single time. The sequence came from a woman under 40 in good health. The chain carries TRBV18 and TRBJ2-1; 10 bases match TRBD1. Sequenced input: blood. This chain's CDR3 is CASSTRGTGAGNEQFF. The CDR3 DNA reads TGTGCCAGCTCCACCAGGGGGACAGGGGCGGGGAATGAGCAGTTCTTC.